This T cell receptor (beta chain) was sequenced for a study of untreated major depressive disorder. Study-level results: Sequencing showed nonsignificant TRBV25-01 and TRBV02-01 differences matching flow cytometry. Depressed patients' CD4+ T cells carried increased TRBV05-01 (Vbeta 5.1) usage versus control CD4+ T cells.

A word on this clone: Its specificity is not known.

Germline V CDR1 and CDR2: MGHRA, YSYEKL. Trimming took 1 base from V and 2 from J; bases not matched to a gene: 0. The CDR3 loop spans 16 amino acids. Patients had DSM-IV major depressive disorder with a Hamilton Depression score of at least 18. Participants with major medical conditions, Axis I/II comorbidities, regular medication or illicit drug use were excluded. Magnetic negative selection enriched CD4+ T cells from thawed PBMCs. Repertoires were generated with immunoSEQ multiplex PCR, while TCRdb's copy carries only in-frame clones and drops some. The top ten clones hold about 0.55% of a sample with more than 15,000 clones, roughly 90% of them seen once.

The chain is built from TRBV4-1 and TRBJ2-1; 12 bases align to TRBD2. The TCR sequence derives from a woman in her 40s with major depressive disorder. Sequenced sample: CD4+ T cells from PBMCs. The CDR3 region is CASSQGTSGTYNEQFF. In DNA, the CDR3 is TGCGCCAGCAGCCAAGGGACTAGCGGGACCTACAATGAGCAGTTCTTC.